These 18 T cell receptor beta chains share one sample of origin, sequenced in a study of blood T cells in healthy people across ages. Through a sample-barcoded 5' primer and a J-beta primer mix, a second PCR was run for roughly 6 to 12 cycles. TCRdb reanalysed the 5' RACE reads using MiXCR and keeps one entry per CDR3 protein. The profile covers hundreds of thousands of distinct CDR3 sequences, with less than 30% appearing a single time and over 25% taken by the ten largest. Sequenced: blood. The receptors were sampled from an older woman in good health.

This clonotype was recorded at least ten times. The chain uses TRBV29-1 and TRBJ1-2, with a tentative D call TRBD1 (5 bases). Germline V CDR1 and CDR2: SQVTM, ANQGSEA. The V end lost 1 base, the J end lost 8 bases, and 14 bases lay between the germline ends. The CDR3 sequence is 13 residues long. CDR3 loop: CSVEVGAARGYTF. The CDR3 DNA follows: TGCAGCGTTGAAGTAGGGGCAGCGAGAGGCTACACCTTC. Supplemented by reference TRBV29-1 and TRBJ1-2, the full variable domain reads SAVISQKPSRDICQRGTSLTIQCQVDSQVTMMFWYRQQPGQSLTLIATANQGSEATYESGFVIDKFPISRPNLTFSTLTVSNMSPEDSSIYLCSVEVGAARGYTFGSGTRLTVV.

This clonotype appeared a few times. The chain has TRBV28 and TRBJ2-5; weak D call: TRBD1 (6 bases). CDR1 is MDHEN and CDR2 is SYDVKM in the germline V gene. V lost 4 bases, J lost 4 bases, and 13 bases lay in between. This CDR3 is built from 14 residues. Written as DNA, the CDR3 is TGTGCCAGCAGTTCGACAGGCCGACGAGAGACCCAGTACTTC. Its protein product is CASSSTGRRETQYF.

A few counts support this clonotype. The chain carries TRBV15 and TRBJ2-7; weak D call: TRBD1 (6 bases). Per the germline V gene, CDR1 is LNHNV and CDR2 is YYDKDF (reference sequence). V was pared by 0 bases and J by 6 bases, with 15 bases between. The CDR3 has 15 amino acids. CDR3 residues: CATSRDNQGIAEQYF. DNA of the CDR3: TGTGCCACCAGCAGAGATAATCAGGGGATAGCCGAGCAGTACTTC.

The chain combines TRBV12-3 or TRBV12-4 with TRBJ2-7; 9 bases match TRBD2. V lost 5 bases and J lost 6; bases outside the gene matches: 8. The CDR3 has 14 amino acids. This CDR3 is CASSGRGLAGEQYF. CDR3 nucleotide sequence: TGTGCCAGCAGTGGACGGGGACTAGCTGGCGAGCAGTACTTC.

This clonotype was counted between two and nine times. The CDR3 ends on some other residue instead of the conserved phenylalanine or tryptophan, so this is likely a read error. V and J are TRBV5-1 and TRBJ1-6; tentatively, D is TRBD1 (5 bases). The length of the CDR3 is 16 residues. The V gene's germline CDR1 is SGHRS and CDR2 YFSETQ. The germline V and J ends were trimmed by 0 bases and 10 bases, with 17 bases remaining between them. The CDR3 is CASSLGGSGSESPLHL. CDR3 in DNA: TGCGCCAGCAGCTTGGGCGGGTCAGGGTCAGAGTCACCCCTCCACCTT.

The chain recombines TRBV6-1 with TRBJ2-3, with TRBD2 matching over 12 bases. The CDR3 loop spans 17 amino acids. V lost 6 bases, J lost 6 bases, and 13 bases stayed unmatched. Germline V CDR1 and CDR2: MNHNS, SASEGT. The DNA for the CDR3 is TGTGCCAGCAGCATCCAGGATTCTCTAGCGGGGGGGGATACGCAGTATTTT. Amino acid sequence: CASSIQDSLAGGDTQYF.

The J gene is TRBJ1-2, the V gene TRBV19; a weak D match, TRBD1 (6 bases). V shed 10 bases and J shed 7 bases, with 19 bases lying between them. Germline CDR1 reads LNHDA; CDR2 reads SQIVND (reference sequence). This CDR3 has 13 residues. This CDR3 reads CATQGQAAGGYTF. CDR3 bases: TGTGCCACCCAGGGACAAGCAGCGGGTGGCTACACCTTC.

The chain couples TRBV18 to TRBJ1-5, with TRBD1 matching 10 bases. Looked up from germline, CDR1 is KGHSH and CDR2 is LQKENI. The CDR3 is made up of 15 amino acids. After removal of 6 bases from V and 12 bases from J, the junction contained 14 bases not matched to a gene. The CDR3 bases are TGTGCCAGCTCTTCCGGGACAGGGGCCGGTGGTGTCCAGCATTTT. Translated, it gives CASSSGTGAGGVQHF.

This clonotype has only a few counts. J is TRBJ1-4 and V is TRBV20-1, with a weak D call TRBD1 (5 bases). V was pared by 5 bases and J by 6 bases, with 16 bases between. The CDR3 is made up of 14 amino acids. CDR1 DFQATT and CDR2 SNEGSKA come from the germline V gene (reference sequence). CDR3 in amino acids: CSAGGDRIYEKLFF. CDR3 DNA sequence: TGCAGTGCTGGGGGGGACCGAATCTATGAAAAACTGTTTTTT.

This clonotype was observed a few times. The V and J genes are TRBV7-2 and TRBJ2-3; D is undetermined. CDR3 length equals 13 residues. Germline-derived CDR1 and CDR2 are SGHTA and FQGNSA. V was trimmed by 3 bases and J by 5 bases, leaving 9 bases between them. DNA of the CDR3: TGTGCCAGCAGCTTGGGAAGGGAAGATACGCAGTATTTT. Translated, it gives CASSLGREDTQYF.

CDR3: CASRDTHSYEQYF. DNA of the CDR3: TGTGCCAGCAGGGACACTCACTCCTACGAGCAGTACTTC. The chain carries TRBV6-2 or TRBV6-3 and TRBJ2-5, with D possibly being TRBD1 (5 bases). The DNA end favors TRBJ2-7, so the J call may be wrong. Germline V gives CDR1 MNHEY, CDR2 SVGEGT. The CDR3 has 13 residues.

This clonotype was counted a few times. The chain couples TRBV11-2 to TRBJ1-5, with TRBD1 matching 7 bases. Germline V CDR1 and CDR2: SGHAT, FQNNGV. This CDR3 has 14 amino acids. V trimming: 4 bases; J trimming: 6 bases; junction bases outside the gene matches: 6. The CDR3 region has the DNA TGTGCCAGCAGCTGGTCAGGGGGAGGTCAGCCCCAGCATTTT. Its translation: CASSWSGGGQPQHF. Looking up the rest from reference TRBV11-2 and TRBJ1-5 gives the full variable domain: EAGVAQSPRYKIIEKRQSVAFWCNPISGHATLYWYQQILGQGPKLLIQFQNNGVVDDSQLPKDRFSAERLKGVDSTLKIQPAKLEDSAVYLCASSWSGGGQPQHFGDGTRLSIL.

This clonotype has at least ten counts. The chain is built from TRBV3-1 and TRBJ2-7; D possibly matches TRBD1 or TRBD2 (5 bases each). Germline V lookup: CDR1 LGHDT, CDR2 YNNKEL (reference sequence). This CDR3 spans 15 amino acids. V lost 4 bases and J 2 bases, leaving 15 bases between the germline ends. The CDR3 DNA follows: TGTGCCAGCAGCCTTGGGGCTGGAGGAGCCTACGAGCAGTACTTC. The encoded protein is CASSLGAGGAYEQYF.

This clonotype was picked up a small number of times. The V call is TRBV12-3 or TRBV12-4, the J call TRBJ1-1, with TRBD1 as a possible D gene (6 bases). This CDR3 has 15 amino acids. The V end was cut by 5 bases, the J end by 0 bases, with 13 bases between. Here the CDR3 reads CASSPQGTLNTEAFF. For the CDR3, the DNA is TGTGCCAGCAGTCCTCAGGGGACCCTGAACACTGAAGCTTTCTTT.

This clonotype was seen a few times. This chain links TRBV20-1 with TRBJ2-7, with 13 positions matching TRBD2. CDR1 is DFQATT, CDR2 SNEGSKA, per germline (reference sequence). The CDR3 totals 16 residues. V gave up 3 bases and J gave up 0 bases; unmatched junction bases: 5. The CDR3 here is CSARGLAGPSSYEQYF. The CDR3 DNA follows: TGCAGTGCTAGGGGACTAGCGGGACCTAGCTCCTACGAGCAGTACTTC.

The table lists this clonotype with a few counts. The chain employs TRBV12-3 or TRBV12-4 and TRBJ2-5; D is possibly TRBD2 (5 bases). The last part of the DNA fits TRBJ2-1 better; the J call may be wrong. The CDR3 is made up of 15 amino acids. Here the CDR3 DNA reads TGTGCCAGCAGTTCCAGGAGGCGCGAGTGGGAGGAGCAGTTCTTC. It translates to CASSSRRREWEEQFF.

The chain recombines TRBV2 with TRBJ2-1, with 10 bases matching TRBD1. The J call may be in error: the DNA end matches TRBJ2-5 better. This CDR3 spans 14 amino acids. Germline lookup yields CDR1 SNHLY and CDR2 FYNNEI. In DNA form, the CDR3 reads TGTGCCAGCAGTGAACGGACAGGGGGAGAGACCCAGTACTTC. Its translation: CASSERTGGETQYF.

This clonotype was recorded at least ten times. The chain employs TRBV29-1 and TRBJ2-3; 7 bases align to TRBD1. Unmatched junction bases numbered 10, after V lost 7 bases and J lost 0 bases. The CDR3 extends over 15 amino acids. Germline V CDR1 and CDR2: SQVTM, ANQGSEA. CDR3 nucleotide sequence: TGCAGCGGAAAGGAAGGGGGCCGAAGCACAGATACGCAGTATTTT. It encodes CSGKEGGRSTDTQYF.